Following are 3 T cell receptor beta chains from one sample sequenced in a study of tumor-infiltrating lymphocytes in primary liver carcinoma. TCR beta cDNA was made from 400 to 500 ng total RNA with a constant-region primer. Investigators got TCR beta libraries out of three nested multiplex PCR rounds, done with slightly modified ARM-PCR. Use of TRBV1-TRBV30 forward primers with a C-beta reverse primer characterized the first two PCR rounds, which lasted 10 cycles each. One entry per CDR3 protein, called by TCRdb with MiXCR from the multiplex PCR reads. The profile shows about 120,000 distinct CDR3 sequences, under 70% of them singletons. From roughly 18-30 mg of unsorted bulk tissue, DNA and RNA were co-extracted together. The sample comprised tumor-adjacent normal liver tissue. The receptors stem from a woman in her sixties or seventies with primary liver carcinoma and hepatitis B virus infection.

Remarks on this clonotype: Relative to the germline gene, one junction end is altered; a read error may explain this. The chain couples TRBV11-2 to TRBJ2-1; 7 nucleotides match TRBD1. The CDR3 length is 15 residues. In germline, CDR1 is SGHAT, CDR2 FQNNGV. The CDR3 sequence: CASSLVGQVGNERFF. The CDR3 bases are TGTGCCAGCAGCTTAGTTGGACAGGTAGGGAATGAGCGGTTCTTC.

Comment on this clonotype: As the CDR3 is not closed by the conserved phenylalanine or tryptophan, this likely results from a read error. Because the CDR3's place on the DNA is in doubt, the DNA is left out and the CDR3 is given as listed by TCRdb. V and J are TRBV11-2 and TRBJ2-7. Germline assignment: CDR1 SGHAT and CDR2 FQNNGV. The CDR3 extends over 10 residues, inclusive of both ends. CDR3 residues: CASSSNEQCL.

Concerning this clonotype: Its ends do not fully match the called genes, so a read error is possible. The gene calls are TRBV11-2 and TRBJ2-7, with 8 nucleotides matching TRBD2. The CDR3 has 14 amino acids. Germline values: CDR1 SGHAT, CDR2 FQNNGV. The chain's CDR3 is CTSSLLAGTGEQYF. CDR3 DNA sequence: TGTACCAGCAGCTTATTAGCGGGGACTGGCGAGCAGTACTTC.